The clone carrying this TCR beta chain has a handful of counts. Its antigen is as yet unknown. The record originates from a study of CD8 T cells in ankylosing spondylitis. General study results and limits: The authors reported significant enrichment of disease-linked clones in matched ankylosing spondylitis synovial fluid. Within peripheral blood, clones linked to disease were CD8+ and relatively rare. Earlier work had already found some motif variants in reactive arthritis synovial fluid and blood.

Germline values: CDR1 LGHNA, CDR2 YSLEER. The germline V and J ends were trimmed by 5 bases and 6 bases, with 13 bases remaining between them. The CDR3 extends over 14 amino acids. Generation of TCR beta libraries employed quantitative 5'-RACE incorporating molecular barcodes. MiXCR, run by TCRdb on the 5' RACE reads, gives a single entry per CDR3 protein. The sample lists more than 300,000 distinct CDR3 sequences, approximately 10% occurring once. The V call is TRBV4-3, the J call TRBJ1-4; no definite D call. The specimen was blood, either unsorted or a sorted T cell fraction (not recorded which). The receptor's source is a female donor with ankylosing spondylitis or in good health (not recorded which). The CDR3 spells CASSSTQSDEKLFF. CDR3 sequence (DNA): TGCGCCAGCAGCTCGACACAGAGCGATGAAAAACTGTTTTTT.